The rows below give T cell receptor beta chains drawn from one sample of a study of graft-versus-host responses after intestinal transplantation. Clones were read by immunoSEQ multiplex PCR, and TCRdb kept only the in-frame ones, dropping some. The profile covers just under 30,000 clones, with around 80% appearing a single time and 2.5% to 3.5% taken by the ten largest. The sequencing used ileum tissue, collected 98 days after intestinal transplantation. Receptors originate from a human patient who received an intestinal transplant, so some T cells may come from the graft donor. CDR3s include the opening cysteine and the closing phenylalanine or tryptophan. The order of the fields is J gene, V gene, D gene, CDR3 DNA, CDR3 protein. A D gene is named only where the DNA matches it firmly.

TRBJ1-5 TRBV19 - TGTGCCAGTAGTCCAGGTCAATATAGCAATCAGCCCCAGCATTTT CASSPGQYSNQPQHF
TRBJ1-2 TRBV6-5 - TGTGCCAGCAGTTACTCGAGAACAGGGTATGGCTACACCTTC CASSYSRTGYGYTF
TRBJ1-1 TRBV6-5 - TGTGCCAGCAGTCAGGGCGGGGTCACTGAAGCTTTCTTT CASSQGGVTEAFF
TRBJ1-3 TRBV4-2 TRBD1 TGTGCCAGCAGCCATGGGACAGGGGGGTACTCTGGAAACACCATATATTTT CASSHGTGGYSGNTIYF
TRBJ1-1 TRBV28 - TGTGCCAGCAGATTCGGGACATTTTTGACCTCTGAAGCTTTCTTT CASRFGTFLTSEAFF
TRBJ2-7 TRBV21-1 - TGTGCCAGCAGCAAAGTTAATAGCGGACAGGAGACCTACGAGCAGTACTTC CASSKVNSGQETYEQYF
TRBJ1-1 TRBV27 - TGTGCCAGCAGTTTATCGAGGGCAGGGCGGACTGAAGCTTTCTTT CASSLSRAGRTEAFF
TRBJ1-1 TRBV4-1 - TGCGCCAGCAGCCAAGGTGCGCTGAACACTGAAGCTTTCTTT CASSQGALNTEAFF
TRBJ2-1 TRBV7-9 - TGTGCCAGCAGCTTACGGTATCGGGGAGTCCACAATGAGCAGTTCTTC CASSLRYRGVHNEQFF
TRBJ1-3 TRBV10-3 - TGTGCCATTGTGGATGGAAACACCATATATTTT CAIVDGNTIYF
TRBJ1-2 TRBV10-3 - TGTGCCATCAGTGGGACCGGAGACGGCTACACCTTC CAISGTGDGYTF